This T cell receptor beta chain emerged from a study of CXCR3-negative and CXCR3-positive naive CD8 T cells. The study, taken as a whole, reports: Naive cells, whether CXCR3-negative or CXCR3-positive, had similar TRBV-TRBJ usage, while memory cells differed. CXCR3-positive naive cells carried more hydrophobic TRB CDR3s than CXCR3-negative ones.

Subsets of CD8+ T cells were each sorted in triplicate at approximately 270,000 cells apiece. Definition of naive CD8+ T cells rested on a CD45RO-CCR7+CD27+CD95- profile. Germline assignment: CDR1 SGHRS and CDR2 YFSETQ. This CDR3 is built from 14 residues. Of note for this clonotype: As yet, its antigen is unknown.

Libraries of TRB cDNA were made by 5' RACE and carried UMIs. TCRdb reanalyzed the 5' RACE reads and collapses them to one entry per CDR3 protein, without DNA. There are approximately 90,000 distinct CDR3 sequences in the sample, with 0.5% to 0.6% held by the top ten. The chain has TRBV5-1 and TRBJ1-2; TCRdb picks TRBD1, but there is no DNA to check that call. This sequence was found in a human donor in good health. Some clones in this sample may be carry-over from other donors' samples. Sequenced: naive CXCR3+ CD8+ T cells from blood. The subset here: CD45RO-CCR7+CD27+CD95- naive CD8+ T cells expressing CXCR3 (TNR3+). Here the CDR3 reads CASSYDSNNYGYTF.